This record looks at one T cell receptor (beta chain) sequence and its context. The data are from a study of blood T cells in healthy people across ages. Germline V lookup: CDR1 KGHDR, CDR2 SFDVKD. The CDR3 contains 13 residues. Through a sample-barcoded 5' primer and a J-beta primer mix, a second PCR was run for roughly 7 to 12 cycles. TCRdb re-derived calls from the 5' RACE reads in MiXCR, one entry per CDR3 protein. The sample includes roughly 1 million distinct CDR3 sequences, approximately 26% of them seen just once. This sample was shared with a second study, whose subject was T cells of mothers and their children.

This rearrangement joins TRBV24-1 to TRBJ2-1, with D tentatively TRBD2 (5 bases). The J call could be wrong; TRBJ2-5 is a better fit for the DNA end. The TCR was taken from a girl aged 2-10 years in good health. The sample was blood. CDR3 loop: CATAGRGRETQYF. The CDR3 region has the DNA TGTGCCACCGCCGGACGGGGTCGAGAGACCCAGTACTTC.